One and the same sample provided the 7 T cell receptor beta chains below, sequenced in a study of human T cells and chemical hapten exposure. TCRdb itself ran the RACE reads through MiXCR, one entry per CDR3 protein. The table has about 350,000 distinct CDR3 sequences, around 5.5% seen once. The sample's time point: pre-sensitization, week 0. Noted treatment: therapeutic diphenylcyclopropenone sensitization with weekly scalp DPC. The sequencing here drew on whole blood, taken in connection with sensitization to the hapten diphenylcyclopropenone (DPC). The receptors here all came from a woman aged 18-35 years with alopecia areata. Some clones in this sample may be carry-over from other donors' samples.

At least ten counts were recorded for this clonotype. This chain links TRBV5-4 with TRBJ1-1, with 8 nucleotides matching TRBD1. Germline V CDR1 and CDR2: SGHNT, YYREEE (reference sequence). V lost 0 bases, J lost 11 bases, and 9 bases stayed unmatched. This CDR3 has 14 amino acids. The CDR3 region has the DNA TGTGCCAGCAGCTTGGGAACAGGGGGTCTCGGTGCTTTCTTT. Residues: CASSLGTGGLGAFF.

This clonotype was counted between two and nine times. This chain's CDR3 is CASSPSGLRNTGELFF. The CDR3 DNA reads as TGTGCCAGCAGCCCGTCTGGGCTCAGAAACACCGGGGAGCTGTTTTTT. V gene TRBV7-3 combines with J gene TRBJ2-2; no clear D gene. V gave up 5 bases and J gave up 2 bases, with 15 bases separating them. The CDR3 totals 16 residues. Per the germline V gene, CDR1 is SGHTA and CDR2 is FQGTGA.

This clonotype came up a few times. The chain couples TRBV6-1 to TRBJ2-3; 10 bases map to TRBD1. CDR1 MNHNS and CDR2 SASEGT come from the germline V gene. With V trimmed by 4 bases and J by 14 bases, 15 bases remained unmatched. CDR3 size: 15 residues. The CDR3 loop is CASSGSGTGELRLYF. In nucleotides, the CDR3 is TGTGCCAGCAGTGGATCCGGGACAGGGGAACTCCGCCTGTATTTT.

The CDR3 protein is CASRTGTDYEKLFF. Written as DNA, the CDR3 is TGTGCCAGCAGGACCGGGACAGATTATGAAAAACTGTTTTTT. The chain recombines TRBV6-1 with TRBJ1-4, with 7 bases identical to TRBD1. This CDR3 contains 14 residues. Germline loops: CDR1 MNHNS, CDR2 SASEGT. V trimming: 6 bases; J trimming: 6 bases; junction bases outside the gene matches: 7.

In its sample, this clonotype ranks as medium-sized. The J gene is TRBJ2-3, the V gene TRBV2, with 9 bases lining up with TRBD2. Germline V gene sequence: CDR1 SNHLY, CDR2 FYNNEI. This CDR3 spans 15 amino acids. With 3 bases clipped from V and 4 bases from J, the junction kept 5 bases outside the gene matches. The CDR3 is CASSERGGLPDTQYF. The CDR3 DNA is TGTGCCAGCAGTGAGCGGGGGGGCCTCCCAGATACGCAGTATTTT.

The V gene is TRBV27, the J gene TRBJ1-1; no clear D gene. CDR1 and CDR2 from the germline V gene are MNHEY and SMNVEV (reference sequence). Trimming removed 1 base at V and 1 base at J, with 7 bases between. This CDR3 spans 14 amino acids. In DNA form, the CDR3 reads TGTGCCAGCAGTTTATTTTCAAGGAACACTGAAGCTTTCTTT. Translated: CASSLFSRNTEAFF.

The rearrangement joins TRBV24-1 to TRBJ2-3, with 12 nucleotides matching TRBD2. The CDR3 runs to 17 residues. Germline lookup yields CDR1 KGHDR and CDR2 SFDVKD. Losses at the gene ends were 5 bases for V and 6 bases for J; bases not matched to a gene: 11. As DNA, the CDR3 is TGTGCCACCAGTGCCGGTCCTAGCGGGGGGGCAACGGATACGCAGTATTTT. Its translation is CATSAGPSGGATDTQYF.